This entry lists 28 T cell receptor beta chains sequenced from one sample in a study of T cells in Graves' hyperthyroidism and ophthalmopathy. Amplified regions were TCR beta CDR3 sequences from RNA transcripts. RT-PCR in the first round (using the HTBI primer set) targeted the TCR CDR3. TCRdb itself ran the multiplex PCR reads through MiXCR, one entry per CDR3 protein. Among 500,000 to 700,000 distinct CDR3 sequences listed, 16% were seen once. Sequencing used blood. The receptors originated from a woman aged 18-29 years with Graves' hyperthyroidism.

The CDR3 DNA sequence: TGTGCCAGCAGCCCATCGGGGGGGGGGGGCTACGAGCAGTTCTTC. The encoded protein is CASSPSGGGGYEQFF. V usage is TRBV7-2 and J usage is TRBJ2-1; 8 bases are shared with TRBD2. The length of the CDR3 is 15 residues. CDR1 and CDR2 (germline): SGHTA, FQGNSA. The V segment lost 5 bases and the J segment 10 bases; nucleotides outside the gene matches: 13.

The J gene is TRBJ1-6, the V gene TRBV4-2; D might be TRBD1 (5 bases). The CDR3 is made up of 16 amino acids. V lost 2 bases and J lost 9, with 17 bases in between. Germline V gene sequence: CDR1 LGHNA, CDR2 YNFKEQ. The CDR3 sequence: CASSQFPWQGGSPLHF. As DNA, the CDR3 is TGTGCCAGCAGCCAATTCCCGTGGCAGGGAGGTTCACCCCTCCACTTT.

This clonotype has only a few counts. CDR3 sequence (DNA): TGTGCCAGCAGCCGTACGGGTCGGGTTGGGACCCAGTACTTC. Translated, it gives CASSRTGRVGTQYF. The chain carries TRBV4-2 and TRBJ2-5; D is uncertain. Germline V lookup: CDR1 LGHNA, CDR2 YNFKEQ. Trimming cost V 4 bases and J 7 bases, with 16 bases left between them. The CDR3 loop spans 14 amino acids.

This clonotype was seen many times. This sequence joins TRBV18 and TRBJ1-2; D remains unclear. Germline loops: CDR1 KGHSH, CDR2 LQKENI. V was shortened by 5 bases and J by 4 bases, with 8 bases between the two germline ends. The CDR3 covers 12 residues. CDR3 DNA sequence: TGTGCCAGCTCAATAGAGGGCTATGGCTACACCTTC. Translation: CASSIEGYGYTF.

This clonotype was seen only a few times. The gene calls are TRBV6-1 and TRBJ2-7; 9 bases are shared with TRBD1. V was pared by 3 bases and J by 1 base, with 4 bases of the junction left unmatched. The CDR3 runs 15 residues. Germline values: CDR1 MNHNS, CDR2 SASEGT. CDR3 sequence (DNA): TGTGCCAGCAGTGAGGACAGGGGAATTTCCTACGAGCAGTACTTC. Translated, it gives CASSEDRGISYEQYF.

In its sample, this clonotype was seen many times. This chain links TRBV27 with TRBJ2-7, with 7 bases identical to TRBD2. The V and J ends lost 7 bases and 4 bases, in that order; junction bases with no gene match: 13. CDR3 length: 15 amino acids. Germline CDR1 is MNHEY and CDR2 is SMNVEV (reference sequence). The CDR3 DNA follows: TGTGCCAGCATTCCCACCCCGCCCGGGGGGTACGAGCAGTACTTC. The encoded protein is CASIPTPPGGYEQYF.

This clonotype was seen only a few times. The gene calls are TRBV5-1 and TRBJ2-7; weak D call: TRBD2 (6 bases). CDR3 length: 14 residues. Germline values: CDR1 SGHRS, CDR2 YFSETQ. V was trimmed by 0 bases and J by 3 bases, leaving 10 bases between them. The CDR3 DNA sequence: TGCGCCAGCAGCTTGGATCCGGGACTCTACGAGCAGTACTTC. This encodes CASSLDPGLYEQYF.

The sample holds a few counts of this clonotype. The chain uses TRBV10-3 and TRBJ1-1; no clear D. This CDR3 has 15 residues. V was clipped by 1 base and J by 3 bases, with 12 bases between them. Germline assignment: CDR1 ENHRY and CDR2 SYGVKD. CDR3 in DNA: TGTGCCATCAGTGAGTTGACCCTAGGTTACACTGAAGCTTTCTTT. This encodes CAISELTLGYTEAFF.

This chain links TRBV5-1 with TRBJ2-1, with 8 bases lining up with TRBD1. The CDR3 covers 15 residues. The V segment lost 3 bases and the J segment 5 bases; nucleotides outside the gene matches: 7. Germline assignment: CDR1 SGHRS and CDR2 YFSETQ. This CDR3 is CASSSDRVKDNEQFF. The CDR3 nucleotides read TGCGCCAGCAGCTCGGACAGGGTAAAGGACAATGAGCAGTTCTTC.

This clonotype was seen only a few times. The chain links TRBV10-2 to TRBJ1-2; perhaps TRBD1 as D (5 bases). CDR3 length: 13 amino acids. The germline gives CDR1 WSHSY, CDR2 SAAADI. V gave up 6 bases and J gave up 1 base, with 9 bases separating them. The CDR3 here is CASRGGVNYGYTF. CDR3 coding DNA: TGCGCCAGCAGGGGGGGGGTTAACTATGGCTACACCTTC.

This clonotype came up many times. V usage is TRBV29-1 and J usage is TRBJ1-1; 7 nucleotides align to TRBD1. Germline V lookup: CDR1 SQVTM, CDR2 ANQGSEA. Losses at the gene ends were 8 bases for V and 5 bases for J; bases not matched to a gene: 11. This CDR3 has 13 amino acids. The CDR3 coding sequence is TGCAGCTTCGACCTGGCAGGGGGGACTGAAGCTTTCTTT. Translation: CSFDLAGGTEAFF.

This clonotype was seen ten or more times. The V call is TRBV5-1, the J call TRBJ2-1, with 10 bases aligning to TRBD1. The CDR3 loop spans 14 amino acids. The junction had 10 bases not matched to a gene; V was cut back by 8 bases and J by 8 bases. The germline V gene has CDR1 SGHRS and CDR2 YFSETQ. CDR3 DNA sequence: TGCGCCAGTACCGGTCGACAGGGGGCCGATGAGCAGTTCTTC. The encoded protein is CASTGRQGADEQFF.

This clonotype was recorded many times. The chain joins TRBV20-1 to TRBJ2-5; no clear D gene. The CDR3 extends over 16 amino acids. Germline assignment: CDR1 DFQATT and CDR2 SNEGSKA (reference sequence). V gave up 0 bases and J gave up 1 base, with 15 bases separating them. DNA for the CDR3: TGCAGTGCTAGAGATTCCTCTCTGATAGTCCAAGAGACCCAGTACTTC. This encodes CSARDSSLIVQETQYF.

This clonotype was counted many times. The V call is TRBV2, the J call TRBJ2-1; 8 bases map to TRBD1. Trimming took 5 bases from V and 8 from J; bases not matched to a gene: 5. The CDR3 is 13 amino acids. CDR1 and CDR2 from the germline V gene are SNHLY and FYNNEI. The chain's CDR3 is CASSKGQGHEQFF. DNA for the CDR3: TGTGCCAGCAGTAAAGGACAGGGCCATGAGCAGTTCTTC.

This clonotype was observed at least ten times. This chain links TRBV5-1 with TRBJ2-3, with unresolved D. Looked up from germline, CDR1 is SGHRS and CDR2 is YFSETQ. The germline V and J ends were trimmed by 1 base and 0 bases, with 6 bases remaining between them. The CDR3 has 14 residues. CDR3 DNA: TGCGCCAGCAGCTTGACGGCTAGCACAGATACGCAGTATTTT. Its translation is CASSLTASTDTQYF.

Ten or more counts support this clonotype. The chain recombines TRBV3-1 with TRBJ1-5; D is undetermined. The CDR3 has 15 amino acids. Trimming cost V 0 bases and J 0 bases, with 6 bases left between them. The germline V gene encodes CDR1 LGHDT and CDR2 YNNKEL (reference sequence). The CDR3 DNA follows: TGTGCCAGCAGCCAAGAAGGAGTTAGCAATCAGCCCCAGCATTTT. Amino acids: CASSQEGVSNQPQHF. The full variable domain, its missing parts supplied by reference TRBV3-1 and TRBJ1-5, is DTAVSQTPKYLVTQMGNDKSIKCEQNLGHDTMYWYKQDSKKFLKIMFSYNNKELIINETVPNRFSPKSPDKAHLNLHINSLELGDSAVYFCASSQEGVSNQPQHFGDGTRLSIL.

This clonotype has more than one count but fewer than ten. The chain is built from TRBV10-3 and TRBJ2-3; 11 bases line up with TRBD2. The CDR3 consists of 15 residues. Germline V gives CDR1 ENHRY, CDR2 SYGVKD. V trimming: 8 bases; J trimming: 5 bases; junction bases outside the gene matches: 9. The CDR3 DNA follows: TGTGCCATCGGGGAACTAGCGGGAGTTGGAGATACGCAGTATTTT. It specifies CAIGELAGVGDTQYF.

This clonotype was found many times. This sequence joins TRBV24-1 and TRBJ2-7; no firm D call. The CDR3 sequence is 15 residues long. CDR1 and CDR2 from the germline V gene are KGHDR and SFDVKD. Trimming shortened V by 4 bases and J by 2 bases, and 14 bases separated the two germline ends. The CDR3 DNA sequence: TGTGCCACCAGTGACTCCGTCGACGGAGCCTACGAGCAGTACTTC. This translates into CATSDSVDGAYEQYF.

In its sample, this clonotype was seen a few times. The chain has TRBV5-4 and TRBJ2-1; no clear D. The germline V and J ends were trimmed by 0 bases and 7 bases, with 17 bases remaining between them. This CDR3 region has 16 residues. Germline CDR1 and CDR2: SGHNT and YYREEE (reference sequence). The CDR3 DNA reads TGTGCCAGCAGCTTGGGGGGTATTTTGGCCGCAAATGAGCAGTTCTTC. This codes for CASSLGGILAANEQFF.

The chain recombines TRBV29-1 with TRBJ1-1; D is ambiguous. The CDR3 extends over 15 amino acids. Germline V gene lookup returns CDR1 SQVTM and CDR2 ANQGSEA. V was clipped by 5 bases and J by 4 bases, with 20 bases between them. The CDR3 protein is CSVRPSESLRTEAFF. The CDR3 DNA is TGCAGCGTTCGGCCCTCAGAGTCCCTGCGCACTGAAGCTTTCTTT.

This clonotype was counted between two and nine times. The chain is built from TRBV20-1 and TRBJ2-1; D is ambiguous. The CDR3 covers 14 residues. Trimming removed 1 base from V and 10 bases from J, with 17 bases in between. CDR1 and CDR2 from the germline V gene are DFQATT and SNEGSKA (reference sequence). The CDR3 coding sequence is TGCAGTGCTAGAGTTCTTGGGAATGTTGGGGAGCAGTTCTTC. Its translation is CSARVLGNVGEQFF.

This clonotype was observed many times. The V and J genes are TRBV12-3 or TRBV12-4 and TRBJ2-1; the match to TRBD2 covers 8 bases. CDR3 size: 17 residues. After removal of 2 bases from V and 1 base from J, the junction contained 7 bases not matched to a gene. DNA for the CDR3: TGTGCCAGCAGTTTAAATCTAGCGGGTGGTTCCTACAATGAGCAGTTCTTC. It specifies CASSLNLAGGSYNEQFF.

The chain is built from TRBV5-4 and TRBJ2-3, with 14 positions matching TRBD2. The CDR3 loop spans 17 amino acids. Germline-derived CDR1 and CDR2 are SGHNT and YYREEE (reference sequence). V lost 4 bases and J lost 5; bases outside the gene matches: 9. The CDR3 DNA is TGTGCCAGCAGCCCACGACTAGCGGGGGGGGTTGAAGATACGCAGTATTTT. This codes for CASSPRLAGGVEDTQYF.

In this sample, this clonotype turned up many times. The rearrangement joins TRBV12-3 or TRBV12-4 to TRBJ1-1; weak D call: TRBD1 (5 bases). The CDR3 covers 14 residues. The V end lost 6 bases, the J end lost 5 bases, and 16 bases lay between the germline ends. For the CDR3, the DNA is TGTGCCAGCAGGGGGGTGGGGCAGTTTACTGAAGCTTTCTTT. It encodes CASRGVGQFTEAFF.

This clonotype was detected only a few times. The CDR3, as DNA: TGTGCCAGCAGTTTCGCCTGGCAGCTGGCTGAAGCTTTCTTT. It specifies CASSFAWQLAEAFF. V usage is TRBV12-3 or TRBV12-4 and J usage is TRBJ1-1; D call uncertain. The CDR3 is 14 amino acids. V was shortened by 3 bases and J by 6 bases, with 14 bases between the two germline ends.

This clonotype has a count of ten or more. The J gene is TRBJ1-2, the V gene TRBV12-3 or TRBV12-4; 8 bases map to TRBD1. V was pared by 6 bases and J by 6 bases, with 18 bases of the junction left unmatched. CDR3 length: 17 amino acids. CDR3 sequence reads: CASSYSGQGGPSNGYTF. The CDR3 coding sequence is TGTGCCAGCAGCTACAGTGGACAGGGAGGCCCGTCGAATGGCTACACCTTC.

CDR3 residues: CSVGSPGQGGDNEQFF. The CDR3, as DNA: TGCAGCGTTGGAAGTCCGGGACAGGGGGGGGACAATGAGCAGTTCTTC. The chain couples TRBV29-1 to TRBJ2-1, with 11 positions matching TRBD1. After removal of 4 bases from V and 5 bases from J, the junction contained 10 bases not matched to a gene. CDR1 SQVTM and CDR2 ANQGSEA come from the germline V gene. The CDR3 length is 16 residues.

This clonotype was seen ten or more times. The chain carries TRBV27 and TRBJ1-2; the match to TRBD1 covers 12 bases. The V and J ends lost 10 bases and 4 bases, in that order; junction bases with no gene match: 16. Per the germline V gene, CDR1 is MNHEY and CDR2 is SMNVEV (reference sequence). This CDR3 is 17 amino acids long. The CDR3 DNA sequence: TGTGCCAATACACCCGGGACAGGGGGCCAGGGAGTCTATGGCTACACCTTC. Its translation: CANTPGTGGQGVYGYTF.